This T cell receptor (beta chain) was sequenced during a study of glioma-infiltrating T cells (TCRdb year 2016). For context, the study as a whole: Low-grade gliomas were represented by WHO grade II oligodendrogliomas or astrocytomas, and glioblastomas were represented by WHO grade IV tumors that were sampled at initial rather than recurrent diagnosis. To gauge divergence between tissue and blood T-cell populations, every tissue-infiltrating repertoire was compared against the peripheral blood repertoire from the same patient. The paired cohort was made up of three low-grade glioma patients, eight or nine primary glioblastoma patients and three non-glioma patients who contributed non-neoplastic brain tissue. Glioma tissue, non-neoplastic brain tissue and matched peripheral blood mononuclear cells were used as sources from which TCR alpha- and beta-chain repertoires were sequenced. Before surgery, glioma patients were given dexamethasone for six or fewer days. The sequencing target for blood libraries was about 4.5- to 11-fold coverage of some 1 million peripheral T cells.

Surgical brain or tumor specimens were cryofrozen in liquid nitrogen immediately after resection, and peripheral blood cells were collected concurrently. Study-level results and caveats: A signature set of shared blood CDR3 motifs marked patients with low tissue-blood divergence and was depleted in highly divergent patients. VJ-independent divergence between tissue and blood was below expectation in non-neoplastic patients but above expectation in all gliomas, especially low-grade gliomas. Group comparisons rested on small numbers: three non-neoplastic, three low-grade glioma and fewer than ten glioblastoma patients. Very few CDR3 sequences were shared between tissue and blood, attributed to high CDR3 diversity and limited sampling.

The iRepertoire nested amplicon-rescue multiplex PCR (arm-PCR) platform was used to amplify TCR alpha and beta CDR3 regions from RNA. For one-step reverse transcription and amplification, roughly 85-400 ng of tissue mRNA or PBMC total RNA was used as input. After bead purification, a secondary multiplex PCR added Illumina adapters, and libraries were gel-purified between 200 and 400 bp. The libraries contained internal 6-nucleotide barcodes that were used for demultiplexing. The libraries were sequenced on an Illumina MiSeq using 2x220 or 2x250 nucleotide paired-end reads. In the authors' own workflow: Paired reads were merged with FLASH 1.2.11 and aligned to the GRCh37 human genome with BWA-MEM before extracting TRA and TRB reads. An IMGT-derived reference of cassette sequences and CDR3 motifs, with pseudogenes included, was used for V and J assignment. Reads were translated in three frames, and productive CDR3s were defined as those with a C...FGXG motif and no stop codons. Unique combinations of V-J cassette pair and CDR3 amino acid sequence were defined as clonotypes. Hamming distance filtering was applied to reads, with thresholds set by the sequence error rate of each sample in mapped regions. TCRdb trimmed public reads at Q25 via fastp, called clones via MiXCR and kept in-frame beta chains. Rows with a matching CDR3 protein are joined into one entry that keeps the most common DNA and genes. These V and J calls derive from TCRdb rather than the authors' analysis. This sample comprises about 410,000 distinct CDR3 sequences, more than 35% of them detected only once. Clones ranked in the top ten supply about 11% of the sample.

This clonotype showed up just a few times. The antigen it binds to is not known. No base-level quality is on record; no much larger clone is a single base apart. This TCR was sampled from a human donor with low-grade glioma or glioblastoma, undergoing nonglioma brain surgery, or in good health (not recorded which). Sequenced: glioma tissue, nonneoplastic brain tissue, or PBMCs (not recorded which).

The CDR3 here reads CSARRTGGIYEQYF. The nucleotide sequence is TGCAGTGCTAGACGAACGGGAGGAATATACGAGCAGTACTTC. The V and J genes are TRBV20-1 and TRBJ2-7; TRBD2 fits 7 bases in the junction. V ends up 2 bases short and J 4 bases short, with an unmatched junction base count of 8. Inclusive of the bounding cysteine and phenylalanine, the CDR3 is 14 residues long. Only the CDR3 part of the read is kept: 42 bases, read in frame from the first base. As encoded in the germline V gene (reference sequence), CDR1 is DFQATT while CDR2 is SNEGSKA.